The 23 T cell receptor beta chains below come from one sample, sequenced in a study of blood T cell repertoires in COVID-19. Method: immunoSEQ multiplex PCR; TCRdb's copy keeps in-frame clones and lacks some. The table includes around 290,000 clones, around nine tenths detected once. Sequenced: PBMCs or T cells enriched from blood (not recorded which). These receptors all stem from a woman aged 30 to 39 who had recovered from COVID-19.

The chain carries TRBV4-3 and TRBJ2-1, with 7 bases aligning to TRBD2. V lost 3 bases, J lost 5 bases, and 10 bases stayed unmatched. Germline V CDR1 and CDR2: LGHNA, YSLEER. This CDR3 region has 16 residues. The DNA of the CDR3 is TGCGCCAGCAGCCAGAGGGCAGGCGGGGGTAACAATGAGCAGTTCTTC. Its protein product is CASSQRAGGGNNEQFF.

This clone was seen just once. The rearrangement joins TRBV28 to TRBJ2-1, with 8 bases fitting TRBD1. This CDR3 has 13 amino acids. The trim removed 5 bases at V and 7 bases at J, leaving 4 bases unmatched. From germline, CDR1 is MDHEN and CDR2 SYDVKM. CDR3 in amino acids: CASSAQGANEQFF. The CDR3 DNA reads TGTGCCAGCAGTGCCCAGGGGGCTAATGAGCAGTTCTTC.

The rearrangement links TRBV4-2 to TRBJ2-2, with D unresolved. The length of the CDR3 is 16 residues. Trimming took 0 bases from V and 1 from J, leaving 9 bases between them. Germline lookup yields CDR1 LGHNA and CDR2 YNFKEQ. The CDR3 DNA reads as TGTGCCAGCAGCCAAGACACAGATAAGAACACCGGGGAGCTGTTTTTT. Translated: CASSQDTDKNTGELFF.

The J gene is TRBJ1-5, the V gene TRBV28, with TRBD1 matching over 7 bases. This CDR3 spans 16 amino acids. The V gene's germline CDR1 is MDHEN and CDR2 SYDVKM. Unmatched junction bases numbered 4, after V lost 1 base and J lost 1 base. The CDR3 region is CASSLFSGGSNQPQHF. For the CDR3, the DNA is TGTGCCAGCAGTTTATTTTCAGGGGGAAGCAATCAGCCCCAGCATTTT.

The rearrangement links TRBV21-1 to TRBJ1-2. TRBV21-1 corresponds to a pseudogene. The CDR3 runs 16 residues. The CDR3 loop reads CASSKALSVPGNGYTF. The DNA of the CDR3 is TGTGCCAGCAGCAAAGCGCTTTCAGTCCCCGGGAATGGCTACACCTTC.

The CDR3 loop reads CATGWFQDTGELFF. In DNA, the CDR3 is TGTGCCACAGGGTGGTTCCAAGACACCGGGGAGCTGTTTTTT. The chain employs TRBV19 and TRBJ2-2, with D perhaps TRBD1 (5 bases). This CDR3 contains 14 residues. Trimming left V 10 bases short and J 3 bases short, with 15 bases between. Per germline, CDR1 LNHDA and CDR2 SQIVND (reference sequence).

J is TRBJ2-6 and V is TRBV2; TRBD1 matches 7 bases. Trimming took 8 bases from V and 1 from J; bases not matched to a gene: 8. CDR1 and CDR2 (germline): SNHLY, FYNNEI. The CDR3 runs 16 residues. The DNA for the CDR3 is TGTGCCAGCCCTGGGACAGCCTTATCTGGGGCCAACGTCCTGACTTTC. Amino acid sequence: CASPGTALSGANVLTF.

The rearrangement uses TRBV9 and TRBJ1-1; 8 bases are shared with TRBD1. Germline values: CDR1 SGDLS, CDR2 YYNGEE. J lost 11 bases, V lost 3 bases, and 9 bases had no gene match. The CDR3 has 13 residues. CDR3 loop: CASSAKLTGDAFF. In DNA, the CDR3 is TGTGCCAGCAGCGCCAAACTGACAGGGGACGCTTTCTTT.

This clone appeared once. This chain links TRBV18 with TRBJ2-1; 11 bases map to TRBD2. The CDR3 covers 15 residues. Unmatched junction bases numbered 0, after V lost 3 bases and J lost 2 bases. Germline V CDR1 and CDR2: KGHSH, LQKENI. CDR3 sequence reads: CASSPTSGAYNEQFF. In DNA, the CDR3 is TGTGCCAGCTCACCGACTAGCGGGGCCTACAATGAGCAGTTCTTC.

The chain joins TRBV11-2 to TRBJ1-3; tentatively, D is TRBD1 (5 bases). This CDR3 has 13 amino acids. Germline lookup yields CDR1 SGHAT and CDR2 FQNNGV. V lost 5 bases and J lost 8, with 13 bases in between. DNA of the CDR3: TGTGCCAGCAGCACCCTCGACAGAGACACCATATATTTT. Translating gives CASSTLDRDTIYF.

This rearrangement joins TRBV2 to TRBJ1-1, with 9 bases aligning to TRBD1. The CDR3 covers 14 residues. Unmatched junction bases numbered 6, after V lost 5 bases and J lost 5 bases. Germline V CDR1 and CDR2: SNHLY, FYNNEI. The CDR3 loop is CASSLRQGVTEAFF. CDR3 in DNA: TGTGCCAGCAGTCTTAGACAGGGGGTAACTGAAGCTTTCTTT.

This chain links TRBV28 with TRBJ2-1, with TRBD2 identical over 14 bases. Trimming removed 5 bases from V and 9 bases from J; junction bases left unmatched: 9. Germline-derived CDR1 and CDR2 are MDHEN and SYDVKM. The CDR3 totals 16 residues. The DNA of the CDR3 is TGTGCCAGCAGTCTTCCGGGACTAGCGGGAGAGGGTGAGCAGTTCTTC. This encodes CASSLPGLAGEGEQFF.

V gene TRBV4-2 combines with J gene TRBJ1-1; no clear D gene. Germline-derived CDR1 and CDR2 are LGHNA and YNFKEQ. This CDR3 has 15 residues. The V end was cut by 3 bases, the J end by 0 bases, with 11 bases between. CDR3 coding DNA: TGTGCCAGCAGCCACTCAGAGGTTATGAACACTGAAGCTTTCTTT. This translates into CASSHSEVMNTEAFF.

V usage is TRBV19 and J usage is TRBJ1-1; D unresolved. Trimming shortened V by 3 bases and J by 0 bases, and 11 bases separated the two germline ends. Germline CDR1 is LNHDA and CDR2 is SQIVND (reference sequence). The CDR3 extends over 15 amino acids. CDR3: CASSMLGGMNTEAFF. The CDR3, as DNA: TGTGCCAGTAGTATGCTGGGAGGGATGAACACTGAAGCTTTCTTT.

Concerning this clone itself: Other DNA sequences in this sample translate to the same CDR3. The J gene is TRBJ2-2, the V gene TRBV12-3 or TRBV12-4; unclear D gene. This CDR3 region has 12 residues. V was pared by 5 bases and J by 3 bases, with 4 bases between. The CDR3 DNA reads TGTGCCAGCAGTCTCCACACCGGGGAGCTGTTTTTT. It encodes CASSLHTGELFF.

The rearrangement joins TRBV4-3 to TRBJ1-5; D is possibly TRBD1 (6 bases). Germline V gene data show CDR1 as LGHNA and CDR2 as YSLEER. The CDR3 has 16 amino acids. V gave up 0 bases and J gave up 2 bases, with 11 bases separating them. The CDR3 DNA is TGCGCCAGCAGCCAAGAAAGGGGGGGGCGCAATCAGCCCCAGCATTTT. It codes for CASSQERGGRNQPQHF.

The chain employs TRBV19 and TRBJ2-2, with 7 bases fitting TRBD2. The CDR3 consists of 14 residues. V trimming: 3 bases; J trimming: 3 bases; junction bases outside the gene matches: 1. Germline loops: CDR1 LNHDA, CDR2 SQIVND (reference sequence). CDR3 in amino acids: CASSIAGDTGELFF. The DNA of the CDR3 is TGTGCCAGTAGTATTGCGGGAGACACCGGGGAGCTGTTTTTT. Full variable domain (missing parts from reference TRBV19 and TRBJ2-2): DGGITQSPKYLFRKEGQNVTLSCEQNLNHDAMYWYRQDPGQGLRLIYYSQIVNDFQKGDIAEGYSVSREKKESFPLTVTSAQKNPTAFYLCASSIAGDTGELFFGEGSRLTVL.

The rearrangement joins TRBV7-9 to TRBJ2-1; 7 nucleotides match TRBD2. With V trimmed by 5 bases and J by 8 bases, 18 bases remained unmatched. Germline V lookup: CDR1 SEHNR, CDR2 FQNEAQ (reference sequence). The CDR3 loop spans 17 amino acids. The CDR3, as DNA: TGTGCCAGCAGCCAGCCAGGGTACGGACTAGTTGAATATGAGCAGTTCTTC. Translation: CASSQPGYGLVEYEQFF.

Only one count was recorded for this clone. J is TRBJ2-2 and V is TRBV28; the D gene is possibly TRBD2 (7 bases). The CDR3 runs 18 residues. CDR1 and CDR2 from the germline V gene are MDHEN and SYDVKM. V lost 6 bases and J 0 bases, leaving 20 bases between the germline ends. In nucleotides, the CDR3 is TGTGCCAGCAGACCCTTTTTGGGGGGGCCATCGAACACCGGGGAGCTGTTTTTT. It is translated as CASRPFLGGPSNTGELFF.

This clone has only one observation. The J gene is TRBJ1-2, the V gene TRBV4-3; D gene ambiguous. This CDR3 has 13 amino acids. V lost 3 bases and J lost 6, with 11 bases in between. Germline CDR1 and CDR2: LGHNA and YSLEER. DNA of the CDR3: TGCGCCAGCAGCCACCAGCGATCCGATGGCTACACCTTC. Translated: CASSHQRSDGYTF.

J is TRBJ1-3 and V is TRBV6-5; tentatively, D is TRBD1 (5 bases). CDR1 and CDR2 (germline): MNHEY, SVGAGI. The CDR3 is made up of 15 amino acids. Between the trimmed V and J ends, which lost 6 bases and 7 bases, there was a span of 19 bases. The CDR3, as DNA: TGTGCCAGCAGCCGCGACAGTGACCCTCGCAACACCATATATTTT. Amino acid sequence: CASSRDSDPRNTIYF.

V and J are TRBV29-1 and TRBJ2-7; D gene uncertain. The V and J ends lost 0 bases and 2 bases respectively, with 11 bases between them. This CDR3 spans 14 amino acids. Germline CDR1 is SQVTM and CDR2 is ANQGSEA. This chain's CDR3 is CSVEECQAAYEQYF. CDR3 DNA: TGCAGCGTTGAAGAGTGTCAGGCCGCCTACGAGCAGTACTTC.

V is TRBV5-1 and J is TRBJ2-1; TRBD2 agrees at 9 bases. From germline, CDR1 is SGHRS and CDR2 YFSETQ. The V and J ends lost 0 bases and 6 bases, in that order; junction bases with no gene match: 7. The CDR3 has 16 residues. CDR3 nucleotide sequence: TGCGCCAGCAGCTTGGAGGGACTAGCTGGAGTCAATGAGCAGTTCTTC. Protein: CASSLEGLAGVNEQFF.